This T cell receptor (beta chain) was documented in a study of blood T cell repertoires in COVID-19. Study background: The study drew acute and convalescent COVID-19 samples from the United States, Italy and Spain. Sources were T cells, B-cell-depleted T cells, or PBMCs; the material itself was cDNA or gDNA.

As handled by the study authors: Researchers report that nucleated cell counts were estimated from reference gene primer amplification. Measured with immunoSEQ multiplex PCR; TCRdb has only the in-frame clones, and not every one. Clonal size and the V and J genes are those of that table, whereas D and trimming came from the DNA. The sample holds about 350,000 clones, 90% to 95% seen once. The TCR comes from a woman under 30 who had recovered from COVID-19. Sequencing was performed on peripheral blood.

CDR3 protein: CASSPAGTPNTGELFF. CDR3 nucleotides: TGTGCCAGCTCACCGGCGGGCACCCCGAACACCGGGGAGCTGTTTTTT. The V call is TRBV18, the J call TRBJ2-2, with D perhaps matching TRBD2 (5 bases). CDR1 and CDR2 from the germline V gene are KGHSH and LQKENI. The CDR3 is 16 amino acids. V was cut by 3 bases and J by 0 bases, with 11 bases left in between.